A selection of T cell receptor beta chains follows, all from one sample in a study of blood T cell repertoires in COVID-19. Sequenced by immunoSEQ multiplex PCR; TCRdb stores in-frame clones only, minus some. Of 250,000 to 300,000 clones listed, approximately 87% are singletons. Sequencing was carried out using peripheral blood. The receptor source for this set is a woman in her 30s with COVID-19, enrolled during active disease. Each CDR3 is given with its conserved first and last residue. The D gene is left open where the match is weak. Clone size appears in some rows only: once, few, many, or a class for an expanded clone.

abundance	d_gene	v_gene	j_gene	CDR3nt	CDR3aa
-	TRBD1	TRBV4-1	TRBJ1-6	TGCGCCAGCAGCCAAGACCCCAGGGGGTTGAGTTCACCCCTCCACTTT	CASSQDPRGLSSPLHF
once	-	TRBV30	TRBJ2-7	TGTGCCTGGAGTGTACTGAGACAGTATGTAGCTTGGAAAAGGGCATACGAGCAGTACTTC	CAWSVLRQYVAWKRAYEQYF
-	-	TRBV24-1	TRBJ1-5	TGTGCCACGACTCCGGGGAATCAGCCCCAGCATTTT	CATTPGNQPQHF
-	TRBD2	TRBV28	TRBJ2-1	TGTGCCAGCAGTTTAGAAAGACTAGCGGGGAATGAGCAGTTCTTC	CASSLERLAGNEQFF
-	-	TRBV28	TRBJ2-3	TGTGCCAGCAGTTTATTGGGGGGTACGCAGTATTTT	CASSLLGGTQYF
-	TRBD2	TRBV30	TRBJ2-7	TGTGCCTGGAGTAGCGGGGGGGGTTTCGAGCAGTACTTC	CAWSSGGGFEQYF
-	-	TRBV6-1	TRBJ1-5	TGTGCCAGCAGTGAAGAGCATACCAGCAATCAGCCCCAGCATTTT	CASSEEHTSNQPQHF
-	TRBD1	TRBV27	TRBJ2-7	TGTGCCAGCAGCTACGGGACAGGGGACGAGCAGTACTTC	CASSYGTGDEQYF
-	TRBD1	TRBV3-1/TRBV3-2	TRBJ1-2	TGTGCCAGCAGCCTGACAGGGTCGAGGGGCTACACCTTC	CASSLTGSRGYTF
-	-	TRBV19	TRBJ1-2	TGTGCCAGTAACACAGGCTCCTATGGCTACACCTTC	CASNTGSYGYTF
-	TRBD2	TRBV4-1	TRBJ2-3	TGCGCCAGCAGCCAACAACCGGGACTAGCGGGGGGCACAGATACGCAGTATTTT	CASSQQPGLAGGTDTQYF
-	-	TRBV5-4	TRBJ1-2	TGTGCCAGCAGCTTGGTTACATCCTATGGCTACACCTTC	CASSLVTSYGYTF
-	TRBD2	TRBV5-1	TRBJ2-5	TGCGCCAGCAGCACCTCCTTAGCGGGGGCCGGGGAGACCCAGTACTTC	CASSTSLAGAGETQYF
few	TRBD1	TRBV19	TRBJ1-5	TGTGCCAGTACCCGGGGACAGCCCCACGCCAATCAGCCCCAGCATTTT	CASTRGQPHANQPQHF
-	TRBD1	TRBV5-4	TRBJ1-2	TGTGCCAGCAGCTACCCCGAGACAGGGGTAGGCTATGGCTACACCTTC	CASSYPETGVGYGYTF
many	TRBD2	TRBV3-1/TRBV3-2	TRBJ2-1	TGTGCCAGCAGCTCTCAAACTAGTGGCTGGGGGGGTGAGCAGTTCTTC	CASSSQTSGWGGEQFF
-	TRBD1	TRBV4-1	TRBJ2-5	TGCGCCAGCAGCCAAGATTTGGACAGGGGGCTAAAAGGGTCCCAGTACTTC	CASSQDLDRGLKGSQYF
-	-	TRBV5-6	TRBJ1-2	TGTGCCAGCAGCTTCTGGACAGTCCCGAAGGGTGGCTACACCTTC	CASSFWTVPKGGYTF
-	-	TRBV4-1	TRBJ1-4	TGCGCCAGCAGCCAGGGCCAGGGTCCTAATGAAAAACTGTTTTTT	CASSQGQGPNEKLFF
once	-	TRBV6-5	TRBJ2-7	TGTGCCAGCACCCAGGAGGGCAGTTTTAACTACGAGCAGTACTTC	CASTQEGSFNYEQYF
-	TRBD2	TRBV9	TRBJ2-5	TGTGCCAGCAGCTTCGGACTAGCGGGGCTTGAGACCCAGTACTTC	CASSFGLAGLETQYF
-	-	TRBV6-6	TRBJ1-2	TGTGCCAGCACTACAATTAGGGGGGGCTACACCTTC	CASTTIRGGYTF
once	-	TRBV7-9	TRBJ2-5	TGTGCCAGCAGCAACGGGATTCAAGAGACCCAGTACTTC	CASSNGIQETQYF
-	TRBD1	TRBV27	TRBJ1-2	TGTGCCAGCGCGAAAACAGGGGGCGCTTATGGCTACACCTTC	CASAKTGGAYGYTF
-	-	TRBV11-2	TRBJ1-5	TGTGCCAGCAGCTTAGATATGGGGGGGGGTCAGCCCCAGCATTTT	CASSLDMGGGQPQHF
-	TRBD1	TRBV10-2	TRBJ2-4	TGCGCCAGCAGAAAGACAGGGCTCGCCAAAAACATTCAGTACTTC	CASRKTGLAKNIQYF
-	-	TRBV7-9	TRBJ1-6	TGTGCCACCTCCCGAGGGGGGGGAGTGGATAATTCACCCCTCCACTTT	CATSRGGGVDNSPLHF
-	-	TRBV3-1/TRBV3-2	TRBJ2-5	TGTGCCAGCAGCCATCCCATCCGGGGGGCCGGAGAGACCCAGTACTTC	CASSHPIRGAGETQYF
-	-	TRBV18	TRBJ1-1	TGTGCCAGCTCAACGCAGAATGAAGCTTTCTTT	CASSTQNEAFF
-	-	TRBV4-1	TRBJ1-2	TGCGCCAGCAGCCAACCCATCCGTGGGGGAGGTGGCTACACCTTC	CASSQPIRGGGGYTF
-	-	TRBV5-6	TRBJ1-3	TGTGCCAGCAGCGTCAGGGGCGGTGGAAACACCATATATTTT	CASSVRGGGNTIYF
once	TRBD1	TRBV4-1	TRBJ2-5	TGCGCCAGCAGCCAAATCAGGGGGCGCGGGGAGACCCAGTACTTC	CASSQIRGRGETQYF
-	TRBD1	TRBV7-9	TRBJ1-1	TGTGCCAGCAGCGCGCAGGACAGGGGGAACACTGAAGCTTTCTTT	CASSAQDRGNTEAFF
-	-	TRBV28	TRBJ1-6	TGTGCCAGCATCCAGAGGGCCAGAGCCTTGGAACCCCTCCACTTT	CASIQRARALEPLHF
-	-	TRBV12-3/TRBV12-4	TRBJ1-5	TGTGCCAGCAGTTTTTCTAGTCAGCCCCAGCATTTT	CASSFSSQPQHF
-	-	TRBV5-1	TRBJ1-3	TGCGCCAGCAGCTTAGACAGACACTCTGGAAACACCATATATTTT	CASSLDRHSGNTIYF
-	TRBD2	TRBV7-2	TRBJ2-7	TGTGCCAGCAGCCGTAACCGGGGAAGGCGGGGGGCCTACGAGCAGTACTTC	CASSRNRGRRGAYEQYF
-	-	TRBV27	TRBJ2-7	TGTGCCAGCAGGGGCGGACTGTATGCCTACGAGCAGTACTTC	CASRGGLYAYEQYF
-	-	TRBV15	TRBJ2-3	TGTGCCACCAGCATCGGTGGGGACTCAGATACGCAGTATTTT	CATSIGGDSDTQYF
once	-	TRBV27	TRBJ1-5	TGTGCCAGCAGTTCGACACCCCATCAGCCCCAGCATTTT	CASSSTPHQPQHF
-	TRBD1	TRBV6-4	TRBJ1-5	TGTGCCAGCAGGGGACAGGGGAGAGGCAGCAATCAGCCCCAGCATTTT	CASRGQGRGSNQPQHF
-	-	TRBV13	TRBJ1-3	TGTGCCAGCAGCATCGGGTCTGGAAACACCATATATTTT	CASSIGSGNTIYF
-	-	TRBV2	TRBJ2-1	TGTGCCATACCCAGGGAAACAAATGAGCAGTTCTTC	CAIPRETNEQFF
-	-	TRBV16	TRBJ1-5	TGTGCCAGCAGCCGATCCGCCGGTATGGAGCCCCAGCATTTT	CASSRSAGMEPQHF
-	-	TRBV19	TRBJ1-1	TGTGCCAGTAGGCGTGTGAACACTGAAGCTTTCTTT	CASRRVNTEAFF
-	-	TRBV6-6	TRBJ1-5	TGTGCCAGCAGTCGACTAACGGCCCAGGGGAGCAATCAGCCCCAGCATTTT	CASSRLTAQGSNQPQHF
-	-	TRBV19	TRBJ1-5	TGTGCCAGTAGTATAACAACAAGGGGTAGCAATCAGCCCCAGCATTTT	CASSITTRGSNQPQHF
-	-	TRBV19	TRBJ2-4	TGTGCCAGTAGTATGACTGATCTAGCCAAAAACATTCAGTACTTC	CASSMTDLAKNIQYF